This entry concerns a single T cell receptor beta chain. Its cognate antigen has yet to be identified. No qualities accompany the bases; no much larger clone lies one base away. Donors were around 37 systemically healthy Caucasian individuals from Russia aged about 6 to 100 years. Approximately 9.3 milliliters of peripheral blood were collected from each donor into EDTA-treated Vacutainer tubes. Ficoll-Paque density-gradient centrifugation was used to isolate PBMCs, with at least 7 million per sample. Trizol reagent was used to extract total RNA from the PBMCs, yielding at least 6 micrograms per sample. For every donor, an aliquot of PBMCs went through flow cytometry to measure the percentages of naive CD45RAhigh/CD27high T cells. This record comes from a study of blood T cells in healthy people across ages (dated by TCRdb to between 2015 and 2016). Background on the whole study: In model experiments, template switching captured about one uniquely barcoded TCR beta cDNA molecule for every two T cells. Age-related changes in TCR beta repertoire diversity were measured in the study by deep sequencing normalized with unique cDNA molecular identifiers. The donors were divided into four age groups: young (average about 15 years), middle-aged (about 40), aged (around 67) and long-lived (around 87). To avoid experimental bias, donors of different ages were randomly spread across the sequencing lanes. Two additional independent replicas of 1 million unique cDNA reads from the same blood draw were analyzed for two donors (one aged 18 to 30 and one aged 80 or older).

The CDR3 measures 15 amino acids from cysteine to phenylalanine. Here the CDR3 DNA is all that survives: 45 bases in frame from base 1. CDR1 and CDR2, looked up from the germline V gene (reference sequence), are DFQATT and SNEGSKA. The protocol used for the library was 5' RACE. Sequencer: Illumina HiSeq 2500. The second PCR ran for roughly 7 to 11 cycles and used a J-beta primer mix along with a sample-barcoded 5' primer. A template-switch 5' adaptor carrying 12 random nucleotides introduced a unique molecular identifier onto each TCR beta cDNA molecule. Each sample yielded at least 2.5 million CDR3-containing paired-end reads. All of the RNA was converted into first-strand cDNA using the Mint cDNA synthesis kit, with a TRBC-specific oligonucleotide serving as the primer. All cDNA was treated with uracil-DNA glycosylase and then went through a first 18-cycle PCR with the universal primers M1SS and BC2_uni_R. The original pipeline was this. For normalization, 1 million high-quality reads, each with a distinct molecular identifier, were randomly selected from each sample. Reads sharing molecular identifiers were discarded rather than binned into consensus sequences. MiTCR, set to a Q25 quality threshold and the strictest error-elimination algorithm, was used for CDR3 identification, clonotype clustering and error correction. Lower-bound total TCR beta diversity was estimated with a nonparametric unseen species model using Euler transformation. In TCRdb, the public reads were trimmed at Q25 with fastp and aligned with MiXCR, with productive beta chains retained. Rows merge per CDR3 protein into single entries with the most common DNA and genes. TCRdb's processing, not the authors' own work, is the source of the V and J calls. The sample has hundreds of thousands of distinct CDR3 sequences on record, around 48% of them singletons. About an eighth of the sample is in the top ten clones.

Overall results and qualifications from the work: Because the CMV infection status of the donors was unknown, age-related changes in expanded clonotypes may potentially have been confounded. Bulk unsorted PBMC profiling prevented conclusive comparison of naive and antigen-experienced compartments. Observed TCR beta diversity per million T cells fell roughly linearly with age, and a significant reduction was already apparent by age around 44. Estimates of total diversity based on one million sequenced T cells were regarded as lower bounds and as underestimates. There was a strong correlation between observed TCR beta diversity and the percentage of naive T cells measured by flow cytometry. Compared with the aged group, the long-lived group had more naive CD4+ T cells, fewer expanded clones and increased TCR diversity, a pattern suggesting age selection.

The sequence joins TRBV20-1 to TRBJ2-1, with TRBD2 as a weak D call on 6 bases. The last part of the DNA fits TRBJ2-7 better; the J call may be wrong. The sequenced sample was blood. The receptor was derived from a man younger than 40 in good health. Here is the DNA: TGCAGTGCTAGAGATCGACGGGGGAGCGCCTACGAGCAGTACTTC. Its product reads: CSARDRRGSAYEQYF.